This paragraph reports one T cell receptor beta chain. PCR amplification relied on 60 Vbeta primers (plus 13 Jbeta primers). Using immunoSEQ multiplex PCR, the repertoire was profiled, and TCRdb retains in-frame clones only, with some absent. Among roughly 160,000 clones listed, 60% to 80% were seen once. This sample is drawn from a study of cytomegalovirus exposure and HLA in healthy donors. The receptor's source is a man over 45 in good health and CMV-seropositive. The specimen sequenced was PBMCs.

The CDR3: CASSRGPNTEAFF. The CDR3 region has the DNA TGTGCCAGCAGCAGGGGGCCGAACACTGAAGCTTTCTTT. The genes are TRBV6-4 and TRBJ1-1; the match to TRBD1 covers 8 bases. The V gene end was trimmed by 6 bases and the J gene end by 1 base; junction bases not matched to a gene: 1. The germline V gene has CDR1 MRHNA and CDR2 SNTAGT. The CDR3 consists of 13 residues.